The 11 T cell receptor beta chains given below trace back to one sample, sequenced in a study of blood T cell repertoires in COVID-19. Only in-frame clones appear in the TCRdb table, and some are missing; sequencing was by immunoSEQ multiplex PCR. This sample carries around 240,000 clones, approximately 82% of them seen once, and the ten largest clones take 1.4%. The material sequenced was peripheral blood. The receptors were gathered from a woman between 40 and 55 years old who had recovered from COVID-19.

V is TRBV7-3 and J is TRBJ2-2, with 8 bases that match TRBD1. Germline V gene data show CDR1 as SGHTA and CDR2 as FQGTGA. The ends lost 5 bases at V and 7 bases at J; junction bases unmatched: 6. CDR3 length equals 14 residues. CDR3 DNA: TGTGCCAGCAGCCCGCGGACAGGGATCGGGGAGCTGTTTTTT. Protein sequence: CASSPRTGIGELFF.

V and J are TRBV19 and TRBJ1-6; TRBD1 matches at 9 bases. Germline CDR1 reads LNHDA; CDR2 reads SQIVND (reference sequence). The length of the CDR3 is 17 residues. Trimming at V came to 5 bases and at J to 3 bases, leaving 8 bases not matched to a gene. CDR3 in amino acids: CASSPRDRALYNSPLHF. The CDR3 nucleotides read TGTGCCAGTAGTCCCCGGGACAGGGCCCTCTATAATTCACCCCTCCACTTT. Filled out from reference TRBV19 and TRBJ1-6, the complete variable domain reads DGGITQSPKYLFRKEGQNVTLSCEQNLNHDAMYWYRQDPGQGLRLIYYSQIVNDFQKGDIAEGYSVSREKKESFPLTVTSAQKNPTAFYLCASSPRDRALYNSPLHFGNGTRLTVT.

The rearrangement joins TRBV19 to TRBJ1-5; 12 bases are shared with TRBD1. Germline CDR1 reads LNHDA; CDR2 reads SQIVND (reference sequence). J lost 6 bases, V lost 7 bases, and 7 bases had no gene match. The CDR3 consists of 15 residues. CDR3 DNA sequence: TGTGCCAGTAACTCCCGGGACAGGGGGCGTCAGCCCCAGCATTTT. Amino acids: CASNSRDRGRQPQHF.

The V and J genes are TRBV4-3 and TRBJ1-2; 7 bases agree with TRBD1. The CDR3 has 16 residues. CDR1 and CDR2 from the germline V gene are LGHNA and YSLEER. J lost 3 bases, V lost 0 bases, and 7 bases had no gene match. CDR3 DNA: TGCGCCAGCAGCCAAGATTACGGCAGGGGGGACTATGGCTACACCTTC. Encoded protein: CASSQDYGRGDYGYTF.

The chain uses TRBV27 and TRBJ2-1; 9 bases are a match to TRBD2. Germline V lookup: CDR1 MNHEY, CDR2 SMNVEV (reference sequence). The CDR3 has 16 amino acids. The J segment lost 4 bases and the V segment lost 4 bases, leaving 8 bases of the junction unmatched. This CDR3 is CASSWGTSPQYNEQFF. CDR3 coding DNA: TGTGCCAGCAGTTGGGGGACTAGCCCCCAATACAATGAGCAGTTCTTC.

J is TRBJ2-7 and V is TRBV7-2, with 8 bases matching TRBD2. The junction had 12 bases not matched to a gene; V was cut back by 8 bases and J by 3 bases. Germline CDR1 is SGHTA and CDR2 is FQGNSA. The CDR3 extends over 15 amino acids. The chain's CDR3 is CASAGRGDPLYEQYF. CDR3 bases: TGTGCCAGCGCAGGGCGGGGGGACCCTCTCTACGAGCAGTACTTC.

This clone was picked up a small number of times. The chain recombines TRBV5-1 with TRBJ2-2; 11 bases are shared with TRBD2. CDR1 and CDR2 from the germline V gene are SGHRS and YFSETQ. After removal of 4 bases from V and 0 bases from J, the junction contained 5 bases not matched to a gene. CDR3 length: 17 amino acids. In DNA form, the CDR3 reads TGCGCCAGCAGCAAATTAGCGGGGGGGACGAACACCGGGGAGCTGTTTTTT. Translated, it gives CASSKLAGGTNTGELFF.

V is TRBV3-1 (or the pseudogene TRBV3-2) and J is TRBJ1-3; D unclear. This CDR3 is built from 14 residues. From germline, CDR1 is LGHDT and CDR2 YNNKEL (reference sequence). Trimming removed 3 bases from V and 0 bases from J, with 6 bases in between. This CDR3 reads CASSHSDSGNTIYF. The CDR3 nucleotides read TGTGCCAGCAGCCATTCAGACTCTGGAAACACCATATATTTT.

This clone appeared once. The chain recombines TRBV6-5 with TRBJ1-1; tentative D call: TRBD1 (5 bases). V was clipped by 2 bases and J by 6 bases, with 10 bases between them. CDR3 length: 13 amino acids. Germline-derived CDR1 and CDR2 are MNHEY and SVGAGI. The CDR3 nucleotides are TGTGCCAGCAGTTACAGGGGTTTGTCTGAAGCTTTCTTT. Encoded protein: CASSYRGLSEAFF.

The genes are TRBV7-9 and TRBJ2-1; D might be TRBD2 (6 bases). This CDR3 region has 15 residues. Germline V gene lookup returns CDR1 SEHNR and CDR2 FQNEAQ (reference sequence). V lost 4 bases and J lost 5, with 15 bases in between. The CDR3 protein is CASSYRDFANNEQFF. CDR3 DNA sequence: TGTGCCAGCAGCTACCGGGACTTCGCCAACAATGAGCAGTTCTTC.

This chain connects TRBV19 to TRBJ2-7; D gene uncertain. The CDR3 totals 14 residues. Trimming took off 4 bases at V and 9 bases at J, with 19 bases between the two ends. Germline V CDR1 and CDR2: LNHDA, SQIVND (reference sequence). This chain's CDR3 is CASSSLAKAAGQYF. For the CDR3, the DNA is TGTGCCAGTAGTAGTCTCGCCAAGGCTGCAGGGCAGTACTTC.